What follows are 27 T cell receptor beta chains derived from one specimen sequenced in a study of cytomegalovirus exposure and HLA in healthy donors. The PCR made use of 60 Vbeta and 13 Jbeta primers. Only in-frame clones appear in the TCRdb table, and some are missing; sequencing was by immunoSEQ multiplex PCR. The sample comprises about 93,000 clones, roughly four fifths of which are singletons, and around 0.63% rests with the top ten. The sequencing sample was made of PBMCs. Every receptor here comes from a man aged 25-45 years in good health and CMV-seronegative.

CDR3 coding DNA: TGTGCCAGCAGTTACTCGAGCACTGAAGCTTTCTTT. Translating gives CASSYSSTEAFF. V gene TRBV6-5 combines with J gene TRBJ1-1, with D unclear. Germline V gene sequence: CDR1 MNHEY, CDR2 SVGAGI. The CDR3 is 12 residues long. V gave up 0 bases and J gave up 4 bases, with 3 bases separating them.

This clone was detected only a few times. Written as DNA, the CDR3 is TGCGCCAGCAGCCAACAATCAACTAATGAAAAACTGTTTTTT. It encodes CASSQQSTNEKLFF. V and J are TRBV4-1 and TRBJ1-4; D not resolved. The CDR3 totals 14 residues. Trimming stripped 2 bases from V and 0 bases from J, with 4 bases between. The V gene's germline CDR1 is MGHRA and CDR2 YSYEKL.

This clone showed up just once. The rearrangement uses TRBV19 and TRBJ1-3; D ambiguous. The CDR3 has 14 residues. CDR1 and CDR2 from the germline V gene are LNHDA and SQIVND (reference sequence). The V and J ends lost 5 bases and 2 bases respectively, with 10 bases between them. Here the CDR3 reads CASSGWTPGNTIYF. DNA for the CDR3: TGTGCCAGTAGTGGGTGGACTCCTGGAAACACCATATATTTT.

The chain carries TRBV5-4 and TRBJ2-3; D unclear. With 3 bases removed from V and 2 bases from J, the gap between germline ends came to 4 bases. The germline V gene has CDR1 SGHNT and CDR2 YYREEE (reference sequence). CDR3 size: 12 residues. The CDR3 region is CASSYNTDTQYF. The DNA of the CDR3 is TGTGCCAGCAGCTACAACACAGATACGCAGTATTTT.

This chain joins TRBV27 and TRBJ2-5, with 7 bases aligning to TRBD1. V dropped 6 bases and J dropped 5; count of bases not matched to a gene: 9. The CDR3 covers 14 residues. Germline V gene sequence: CDR1 MNHEY, CDR2 SMNVEV (reference sequence). Here the CDR3 reads CASRKFRDSETQYF. CDR3 in DNA: TGTGCCAGCAGGAAATTCCGGGACAGTGAGACCCAGTACTTC.

The chain has TRBV19 and TRBJ2-3; 11 bases are shared with TRBD2. This CDR3 has 14 amino acids. The germline CDR1 and CDR2 sequences are LNHDA and SQIVND (reference sequence). V lost 6 bases, J lost 3 bases, and 2 bases stayed unmatched. The CDR3: CASSTSGGTDTQYF. The CDR3 nucleotides are TGTGCCAGTAGCACTAGCGGGGGTACAGATACGCAGTATTTT.

The chain carries TRBV28 and TRBJ1-5; possibly TRBD1 for D (6 bases). V lost 6 bases and J lost 3, with 15 bases in between. The CDR3 is 15 amino acids. Germline CDR1 reads MDHEN; CDR2 reads SYDVKM. The CDR3 protein is CASRIEGQINQPQHF. The CDR3 DNA reads TGTGCCAGCAGAATCGAAGGACAGATCAATCAGCCCCAGCATTTT.

The gene calls are TRBV18 and TRBJ1-1; 7 bases map to TRBD1. V gave up 5 bases and J gave up 0 bases; unmatched junction bases: 6. CDR1 KGHSH and CDR2 LQKENI come from the germline V gene. The CDR3 has 15 amino acids. The CDR3: CASSSTGQMNTEAFF. CDR3 bases: TGTGCCAGCTCATCGACGGGACAGATGAACACTGAAGCTTTCTTT.

The V gene is TRBV19, the J gene TRBJ1-5; TRBD1 might be the D (6 bases). The germline V gene has CDR1 LNHDA and CDR2 SQIVND (reference sequence). This CDR3 is built from 14 residues. V was cut by 8 bases and J by 4 bases, with 15 bases left in between. The CDR3 DNA reads TGTGCCAGTGATTGGGGCCAGGGGAATCAGCCCCAGCATTTT. This encodes CASDWGQGNQPQHF.

The chain couples TRBV19 to TRBJ1-2; D remains unclear. Germline CDR1 and CDR2: LNHDA and SQIVND (reference sequence). This CDR3 is built from 12 residues. Trimming cost V 5 bases and J 0 bases, with 4 bases left between them. CDR3 DNA sequence: TGTGCCAGTAGTTATCCTAACTATGGCTACACCTTC. Its translation is CASSYPNYGYTF. Supplemented by reference TRBV19 and TRBJ1-2, the full variable domain reads DGGITQSPKYLFRKEGQNVTLSCEQNLNHDAMYWYRQDPGQGLRLIYYSQIVNDFQKGDIAEGYSVSREKKESFPLTVTSAQKNPTAFYLCASSYPNYGYTFGSGTRLTVV.

The chain uses TRBV5-4 and TRBJ2-3; TRBD2 matches 7 bases. Per the germline V gene, CDR1 is SGHNT and CDR2 is YYREEE (reference sequence). The CDR3 has 15 residues. J was trimmed by 6 bases and V by 4 bases; bases with no gene match: 11. CDR3 sequence reads: CASSPGGGIGDTQYF. CDR3 coding DNA: TGTGCCAGCAGCCCTGGCGGGGGAATCGGCGATACGCAGTATTTT.

This chain links TRBV6-6 with TRBJ1-4; maybe TRBD1 (5 bases). From germline, CDR1 is MNHNY and CDR2 SVGAGI (reference sequence). Trimming took 5 bases from V and 2 from J, leaving 9 bases between them. The CDR3 consists of 14 residues. CDR3 sequence: CASSNGGTNEKLFF. In DNA, the CDR3 is TGTGCCAGCAGTAACGGGGGGACTAATGAAAAACTGTTTTTT.

CDR3 loop: CASRDSGLTEAFF. Here the CDR3 DNA reads TGCGCCAGCAGGGACAGCGGACTCACTGAAGCTTTCTTT. The chain carries TRBV5-1 and TRBJ1-1; tentative D call: TRBD1 (6 bases). The CDR3 contains 13 residues. V shed 5 bases and J shed 4 bases, with 12 bases lying between them. The V gene's germline CDR1 is SGHRS and CDR2 YFSETQ.

The chain is built from TRBV9 and TRBJ2-1, with D tentatively TRBD2 (5 bases). The CDR3 spans 13 residues. Germline loops: CDR1 SGDLS, CDR2 YYNGEE. The V end lost 4 bases, the J end lost 6 bases, and 11 bases lay between the germline ends. CDR3 coding DNA: TGTGCCAGCAGCATCCGGGATACCAATGAGCAGTTCTTC. Its protein product is CASSIRDTNEQFF.

The chain employs TRBV6-5 and TRBJ1-4, with a tentative D call TRBD1 (5 bases). Per the germline V gene, CDR1 is MNHEY and CDR2 is SVGAGI. CDR3 size: 14 residues. Trimming removed 5 bases from V and 1 base from J, with 8 bases in between. For the CDR3, the DNA is TGTGCCAGCAGTAGACAGAGAACTAATGAAAAACTGTTTTTT. Amino acids: CASSRQRTNEKLFF.

This clone was seen once. The CDR3 bases are TGTGCCACGCGGGGCCTTAATGAGCAGTTCTTC. It encodes CATRGLNEQFF. This chain uses TRBV15 with TRBJ2-1; possibly TRBD2 for D (6 bases). The CDR3 has 11 amino acids. Germline CDR1 and CDR2: LNHNV and YYDKDF (reference sequence). V lost 9 bases and J lost 7, with 10 bases in between.

The chain carries TRBV14 and TRBJ2-2; 9 nucleotides agree with TRBD1. CDR1 is SGHDN and CDR2 is FVKESK in the germline V gene. V trimming: 4 bases; J trimming: 8 bases; junction bases outside the gene matches: 11. CDR3 size: 16 residues. CDR3 coding DNA: TGTGCCAGCAGCCTCGGGACAGGGACCGTCACGGGGGAGCTGTTTTTT. Its translation: CASSLGTGTVTGELFF.

V is TRBV25-1 and J is TRBJ1-2, with D possibly matching TRBD1 (6 bases). Deletions cut 1 base from V and 0 bases from J, with 15 bases between. Per germline, CDR1 MGHDK and CDR2 SYGVNS. The length of the CDR3 is 17 residues. The CDR3, as DNA: TGTGCCAGCAGTGAATCGGGCAGGGGACCCGCTAACTATGGCTACACCTTC. Its protein product is CASSESGRGPANYGYTF.

The rearrangement uses TRBV7-9 and TRBJ1-2; 9 nucleotides align to TRBD1. CDR1 is SEHNR and CDR2 is FQNEAQ in the germline V gene (reference sequence). This CDR3 contains 16 residues. V was pared by 5 bases and J by 5 bases, with 12 bases of the junction left unmatched. CDR3 in DNA: TGTGCCAGCAGCGCCCGGGACAGGGACTATAGATATGGCTACACCTTC. Translating gives CASSARDRDYRYGYTF.

This clone was recorded a few times. The V call is TRBV11-2, the J call TRBJ2-5, with no clear D. Germline V gives CDR1 SGHAT, CDR2 FQNNGV. Between the trimmed V and J ends, which lost 5 bases and 4 bases, there was a span of 14 bases. The CDR3 is 14 amino acids. CDR3 DNA sequence: TGTGCCAGCAGCCCGTCCCAGTTTCTAGAGACCCAGTACTTC. Protein product: CASSPSQFLETQYF.

This clone was detected a few times. The chain couples TRBV6-5 to TRBJ1-1; TRBD1 might be the D (5 bases). Germline CDR1 reads MNHEY; CDR2 reads SVGAGI. V dropped 6 bases and J dropped 4 bases, with 15 bases sitting between them. CDR3 length: 14 amino acids. The CDR3, as DNA: TGTGCCAGCAGACAGACCGGGGGAGCCACTGAAGCTTTCTTT. Amino acids: CASRQTGGATEAFF.

The CDR3 loop reads CASSAPGGKLYTEAFF. CDR3 nucleotides: TGTGCCAGCAGTGCCCCAGGGGGCAAGTTGTACACTGAAGCTTTCTTT. V is TRBV2 and J is TRBJ1-1; 8 nucleotides match TRBD1. Germline values: CDR1 SNHLY, CDR2 FYNNEI. After removal of 4 bases from V and 3 bases from J, the junction contained 10 bases not matched to a gene. The CDR3 extends over 16 amino acids.

V usage is TRBV6-5 and J usage is TRBJ2-3; TRBD2 matches at 8 bases. CDR1 is MNHEY and CDR2 is SVGAGI in the germline V gene. The V gene end was trimmed by 2 bases and the J gene end by 5 bases; junction bases not matched to a gene: 3. The CDR3 contains 14 residues. The CDR3 coding sequence is TGTGCCAGCAGTTACAACGGGGGGGTAGATACGCAGTATTTT. Its protein is CASSYNGGVDTQYF.

The CDR3 nucleotides are TGTGCCAGCAGCAAATCGGGAGGGGTGAACGGCTACACCTTC. This codes for CASSKSGGVNGYTF. The chain is built from TRBV21-1 and TRBJ1-2. TRBV21-1 represents a pseudogene. CDR3 length equals 14 residues.

The chain joins TRBV29-1 to TRBJ2-5; 10 bases are shared with TRBD1. V shed 8 bases and J 6 bases; nucleotides not matched to a gene: 15. Germline values: CDR1 SQVTM, CDR2 ANQGSEA. The CDR3 consists of 15 residues. CDR3 nucleotide sequence: TGCAGCCTCTCATGGGGGACAGGGGCTACAAAGACCCAGTACTTC. Translated: CSLSWGTGATKTQYF.

This clone has only one observation. This rearrangement joins TRBV21-1 to TRBJ2-7; the tabulated D call, TRBD2, remains unverified against the DNA. TRBV21-1 is a pseudogene. The CDR3 is 14 amino acids. The CDR3 here is CASKCRGGLAEQYF. For the CDR3, the DNA is TGTGCCAGCAAGTGCCGGGGAGGCTTAGCCGAGCAGTACTTC.

This clone was detected a few times. The V gene is TRBV6-5, the J gene TRBJ1-1, with a tentative D call TRBD1 (5 bases). V lost 5 bases to trimming and J lost 4 bases, with 17 bases between them. The CDR3 loop spans 15 amino acids. In germline, CDR1 is MNHEY, CDR2 SVGAGI. This chain's CDR3 is CASSRDSKVGTEAFF. The CDR3 DNA reads as TGTGCCAGCAGTAGGGACTCCAAAGTAGGCACTGAAGCTTTCTTT.